Listed here are 10 T cell receptor beta chains from one sample, sequenced in a study of OX40 agonist ivuxolimab in advanced cancers. Sequenced by immunoSEQ multiplex PCR; TCRdb stores in-frame clones only, minus some. The profile shows about 98,000 clones, roughly 87% of them singletons. The specimen comprised CD4+ or CD8+ T cells sorted from blood, sampled in a trial of the OX40 agonist ivuxolimab. The receptors come from an adult with an advanced solid tumor such as melanoma, head and neck, liver or kidney cancer.

This clone has only one observation. The gene calls are TRBV25-1 and TRBJ1-2; D perhaps matches TRBD1 (5 bases). The germline CDR1 and CDR2 sequences are MGHDK and SYGVNS. CDR3 size: 13 residues. V was shortened by 4 bases and J by 5 bases, with 11 bases between the two germline ends. This CDR3 reads CASSATREYGYTF. CDR3 bases: TGTGCCAGCAGTGCCACCAGGGAATATGGCTACACCTTC.

In this sample, this clone turned up once. J is TRBJ2-7 and V is TRBV19; a possible D gene is TRBD2 (5 bases). Between the trimmed V and J ends, which lost 9 bases and 0 bases, there was a span of 15 bases. Germline loops: CDR1 LNHDA, CDR2 SQIVND (reference sequence). The CDR3 spans 14 residues. The CDR3, as DNA: TGTGCCAGCCGAACGGAGGCAATCTCCTACGAGCAGTACTTC. This translates into CASRTEAISYEQYF.

About this clone itself: Without the conserved terminal phenylalanine or tryptophan, this CDR3 likely stems from a read error. The chain couples TRBV7-9 to TRBJ1-6; D remains unclear. The V gene lost 6 bases and the J gene lost 2 bases, with 8 bases spanning the gap. CDR1 is SEHNR, CDR2 FQNEAQ, per germline (reference sequence). The CDR3 runs to 14 residues. CDR3 region: CASRLGTYNSPLHL. CDR3 coding DNA: TGTGCCAGCAGACTCGGGACCTATAATTCACCCCTCCACCTT.

The rearrangement joins TRBV7-6 to TRBJ2-1; no reliable D call. The ends were cut back, 5 bases at V and 2 bases at J, with 10 bases in the middle. CDR1 SGHVS and CDR2 FNYEAQ come from the germline V gene. The CDR3 loop spans 14 amino acids. In DNA form, the CDR3 reads TGTGCCAGCAGCCCTCGGAACACCTACAATGAGCAGTTCTTC. Encoded protein: CASSPRNTYNEQFF.

This clone occurred once. The chain couples TRBV10-3 to TRBJ1-1, with 7 bases aligning to TRBD1. Trimming removed 3 bases from V and 6 bases from J; junction bases left unmatched: 10. The V gene's germline CDR1 is ENHRY and CDR2 SYGVKD. The length of the CDR3 is 15 residues. CDR3 sequence (DNA): TGTGCCATCAGTGATTTACATACACAGGGGCCTGAAGCTTTCTTT. Protein sequence: CAISDLHTQGPEAFF.

The chain has TRBV5-6 and TRBJ1-1; D is undetermined. This CDR3 is built from 14 residues. CDR1 SGHDT and CDR2 YYEEEE come from the germline V gene. Trimming removed 2 bases at V and 0 bases at J, with 8 bases between. The CDR3 DNA sequence: TGTGCCAGCAGCTTTAGGGAGATGAACACTGAAGCTTTCTTT. Residues: CASSFREMNTEAFF.

This chain joins TRBV5-1 and TRBJ1-5; D not certain. The germline V gene encodes CDR1 SGHRS and CDR2 YFSETQ. This CDR3 region has 14 residues. V lost 2 bases, J lost 2 bases, and 8 bases lay in between. In DNA form, the CDR3 reads TGCGCCAGCAGCTTAGACGGGGGCAATCAGCCCCAGCATTTT. It codes for CASSLDGGNQPQHF. Full variable domain (rest looked up from reference TRBV5-1 and TRBJ1-5): KAGVTQTPRYLIKTRGQQVTLSCSPISGHRSVSWYQQTPGQGLQFLFEYFSETQRNKGNFPGRFSGRQFSNSRSEMNVSTLELGDSALYLCASSLDGGNQPQHFGDGTRLSIL.

DNA for the CDR3: TGTGCCAGCAGCCCCACGGGGGGGGCAGGCGGGGAGCTGTTTTTT. It translates to CASSPTGGAGGELFF. The rearrangement joins TRBV7-3 to TRBJ2-2; 8 bases are shared with TRBD2. Germline trimming cut 5 bases from V and 7 bases from J; bases unmatched to any gene: 9. Germline CDR1 SGHTA, CDR2 FQGTGA. The CDR3 is 15 residues long.

This chain connects TRBV7-2 to TRBJ1-1; D remains unclear. Germline V gene sequence: CDR1 SGHTA, CDR2 FQGNSA. The CDR3 loop spans 14 amino acids. V gave up 4 bases and J gave up 6 bases, with 15 bases separating them. The CDR3 loop reads CASSYRGGRSEAFF. The CDR3 region has the DNA TGTGCCAGCAGCTACCGGGGAGGGCGCTCTGAAGCTTTCTTT.

The chain couples TRBV28 to TRBJ1-1; D call uncertain. V dropped 3 bases and J dropped 0 bases, with 8 bases sitting between them. Germline values: CDR1 MDHEN, CDR2 SYDVKM. CDR3 length: 14 amino acids. CDR3 sequence: CASSLDQVNTEAFF. The CDR3 DNA sequence: TGTGCCAGCAGTTTGGATCAGGTGAACACTGAAGCTTTCTTT.